What follows are 16 T cell receptor beta chains derived from one specimen sequenced in a study of early T cells in non-severe SARS-CoV-2 infection (dated by TCRdb to about 2021). Libraries were constructed by 5' RACE. Sequencing instrument: NextSeq 500. Through fastp at Q25 and MiXCR, TCRdb rebuilt clones from the public reads, retaining in-frame beta chains. Rows matching on CDR3 protein sequence are summarized as one entry with the most common DNA and genes. The sample includes fewer than 110,000 distinct CDR3 sequences, with over 8.5% observed a single time. In total, the top ten clones hold about 7.6% of the sample. Sequencing was done on a sample of whole blood. Every receptor here comes from an adult who was a healthcare worker with PCR-confirmed SARS-CoV-2 infection or an uninfected control (not recorded which).

In this sample, this clonotype turned up many times. The V call is TRBV5-1, the J call TRBJ2-1, with TRBD2 identical over 10 bases. The CDR3 runs to 15 residues. Germline loops: CDR1 SGHRS, CDR2 YFSETQ. Unmatched junction bases numbered 4, after V lost 1 base and J lost 6 bases. The CDR3 nucleotides are TGCGCCAGCAGCTTGAAGGCTAGCGGGAGCAATGAGCAGTTCTTC. It specifies CASSLKASGSNEQFF.

This clonotype occurred many times. V is TRBV6-6 and J is TRBJ1-5; 7 bases match TRBD1. Germline values: CDR1 MNHNY, CDR2 SVGAGI (reference sequence). This CDR3 is built from 14 residues. V lost 6 bases and J lost 6; bases outside the gene matches: 8. In nucleotides, the CDR3 is TGTGCCAGCAGGGAAAGACAGGGAGGTCAGCCCCAGCATTTT. Protein product: CASRERQGGQPQHF.

The rearrangement links TRBV28 to TRBJ1-6, with a weak D call TRBD1 (5 bases). Germline V gene data show CDR1 as MDHEN and CDR2 as SYDVKM. Between the trimmed V and J ends, which lost 3 bases and 4 bases, there was a span of 19 bases. This CDR3 has 18 residues. This chain's CDR3 is CASSFIKLAREYNSPLHF. DNA for the CDR3: TGTGCCAGCAGTTTTATAAAGTTGGCCAGGGAGTATAATTCACCCCTCCACTTT.

The chain couples TRBV19 to TRBJ1-4; D remains unclear. The CDR3 is 14 residues long. Trimming stripped 5 bases from V and 7 bases from J, with 14 bases between. Germline assignment: CDR1 LNHDA and CDR2 SQIVND (reference sequence). CDR3 coding DNA: TGTGCCAGTAGTTCATACCTAGACGGTGAAAAACTGTTTTTT. Residues: CASSSYLDGEKLFF.

This clonotype was recorded many times. The chain links TRBV6-5 to TRBJ2-5; D tentatively fits TRBD1 or TRBD2 (5 bases each). The germline V and J ends were trimmed by 6 bases and 5 bases, with 22 bases remaining between them. The CDR3 runs 16 residues. Germline-derived CDR1 and CDR2 are MNHEY and SVGAGI. The CDR3 sequence is CASSPPGTFYTETQYF. The CDR3 bases are TGTGCCAGCAGCCCCCCGGGGACGTTTTATACGGAGACCCAGTACTTC.

There are a few counts of this clonotype. The V call is TRBV21-1, the J call TRBJ2-5; TRBD2 is the table's D call, not checked against the DNA. TRBV21-1 is deemed a pseudogene. This CDR3 is 15 amino acids long. The CDR3 reads CGSMGLAERVETQYF. In DNA, the CDR3 is TGTGGCTCCATGGGGCTAGCGGAGAGGGTAGAGACCCAGTACTTC.

The genes are TRBV28 and TRBJ2-1; the match to TRBD1 covers 8 bases. With V trimmed by 4 bases and J by 6 bases, 14 bases remained unmatched. The germline gives CDR1 MDHEN, CDR2 SYDVKM. The CDR3 has 17 residues. DNA of the CDR3: TGTGCCAGCAGTTCGTATCCGGGACAGGCGGTCCCCAATGAGCAGTTCTTC. Amino acids: CASSSYPGQAVPNEQFF.

This clonotype was counted many times. The CDR3 sequence is CASSSTGTQADEQFF. In DNA, the CDR3 is TGTGCCAGCAGCTCCACCGGGACCCAGGCTGATGAGCAGTTCTTC. The rearrangement joins TRBV7-3 to TRBJ2-1; either TRBD1 or TRBD2 may fit D (5 bases each). Per the germline V gene, CDR1 is SGHTA and CDR2 is FQGTGA. Trimming left V 4 bases short and J 8 bases short, with 18 bases between. CDR3 length: 15 residues.

This clonotype was seen repeatedly, ten times or more. The chain has TRBV19 and TRBJ2-3; 9 nucleotides match TRBD2. This CDR3 has 17 residues. The ends lost 5 bases at V and 0 bases at J; junction bases unmatched: 9. Germline assignment: CDR1 LNHDA and CDR2 SQIVND (reference sequence). CDR3 bases: TGTGCCAGTAGTGACCCTAAAGCGGGAGGTAGCACAGATACGCAGTATTTT. Amino acids: CASSDPKAGGSTDTQYF.

V is TRBV24-1 and J is TRBJ2-2; possible D gene TRBD2, 6 bases. The germline gives CDR1 KGHDR, CDR2 SFDVKD. This CDR3 region has 17 residues. V was trimmed by 4 bases and J by 1 base, leaving 15 bases between them. The CDR3 DNA follows: TGTGCCACCAGTGAAATGCGGGGTGTTTTGAACACCGGGGAGCTGTTTTTT. Translating gives CATSEMRGVLNTGELFF.

This clonotype was observed many times. V and J are TRBV4-3 and TRBJ2-3, with TRBD1 matching over 8 bases. Germline V gives CDR1 LGHNA, CDR2 YSLEER. There are 17 residues in the CDR3. V lost 0 bases and J lost 6; bases outside the gene matches: 11. CDR3 nucleotides: TGCGCCAGCAGCCAAGAGGGGGCCGTACAGGGGGGCGATACGCAGTATTTT. Its translation: CASSQEGAVQGGDTQYF.

This chain links TRBV5-1 with TRBJ2-1, with D perhaps TRBD1 (6 bases). V was clipped by 0 bases and J by 4 bases, with 8 bases between them. From germline, CDR1 is SGHRS and CDR2 YFSETQ. This CDR3 is built from 14 residues. The DNA for the CDR3 is TGCGCCAGCAGCTTGGGTACAGGGTACAATGAGCAGTTCTTC. Translated: CASSLGTGYNEQFF.

This clonotype was seen ten or more times. V gene TRBV6-5 combines with J gene TRBJ1-2; 10 positions agree with TRBD1. CDR3 size: 15 residues. Germline V gene sequence: CDR1 MNHEY, CDR2 SVGAGI. The trim removed 2 bases at V and 5 bases at J, leaving 5 bases unmatched. CDR3 amino acids: CASSYRDRGGYGYTF. In DNA form, the CDR3 reads TGTGCCAGCAGTTACCGGGACAGGGGAGGTTATGGCTACACCTTC.

This clonotype has ten or more counts. The chain recombines TRBV12-3 or TRBV12-4 with TRBJ1-2, with TRBD1 matching 8 bases. The CDR3 has 15 amino acids. J was trimmed by 9 bases and V by 4 bases; bases with no gene match: 13. CDR3 nucleotide sequence: TGTGCCAGCAGTTGGGAACCGACAGGGGACAAGAGCTACACCTTC. It yields the protein CASSWEPTGDKSYTF.

In its sample, this clonotype was seen many times. The genes are TRBV14 and TRBJ1-2, with a tentative D call TRBD1 (5 bases). Trimming took off 0 bases at V and 4 bases at J, with 18 bases between the two ends. Germline V CDR1 and CDR2: SGHDN, FVKESK. The CDR3 is 17 amino acids. The CDR3 DNA follows: TGTGCCAGCAGCCAAGATCCGATAAGGGACGGAATCTATGGCTACACCTTC. Amino acid sequence: CASSQDPIRDGIYGYTF.

CDR3 amino acids: CSVVRGVQQAFF. The CDR3 nucleotides are TGCAGCGTTGTAAGGGGCGTTCAACAAGCTTTCTTT. The chain employs TRBV29-1 and TRBJ1-1, with D maybe TRBD1 (5 bases). This CDR3 comprises 12 residues. Germline V gene lookup returns CDR1 SQVTM and CDR2 ANQGSEA. The V and J ends lost 4 bases and 9 bases respectively, with 15 bases between them. The variable domain in full, completed from reference TRBV29-1 and TRBJ1-1, reads SAVISQKPSRDICQRGTSLTIQCQVDSQVTMMFWYRQQPGQSLTLIATANQGSEATYESGFVIDKFPISRPNLTFSTLTVSNMSPEDSSIYLCSVVRGVQQAFFGQGTRLTVV.